This TCR beta chain derives from a study of cytomegalovirus exposure and HLA in healthy donors. This CDR3 is 15 amino acids long. Germline CDR1 SGDLS, CDR2 YYNGEE. The ends lost 4 bases at V and 0 bases at J; junction bases unmatched: 5. Assay: immunoSEQ multiplex PCR; the TCRdb copy retains only in-frame clones and omits some. In the table there are 100,000 or so clones, roughly 86% of which are singletons. The chain employs TRBV9 and TRBJ2-3, with 7 bases matching TRBD2. The sequence was collected from a woman aged 18-35 years in good health and CMV-seropositive. Sequenced sample: PBMCs. The CDR3 loop reads CASSSAGESTDTQYF. The CDR3 DNA is TGTGCCAGCAGCTCGGCGGGAGAAAGCACAGATACGCAGTATTTT. The whole variable domain, filled in from reference TRBV9 and TRBJ2-3, reads DSGVTQTPKHLITATGQRVTLRCSPRSGDLSVYWYQQSLDQGLQFLIQYYNGEERAKGNILERFSAQQFPDLHSELNLSSLELGDSALYFCASSSAGESTDTQYFGPGTRLTVL.